This T cell receptor beta chain was captured in a study of OX40 agonist ivuxolimab in advanced cancers. Describing the broader study: Ivuxolimab, which targeted the costimulatory receptor OX40 (CD134), was an agonistic, fully human IgG2 monoclonal antibody. Intravenous ivuxolimab was administered to patients every 2 weeks at six dose levels: 0.01, 0.1, 0.3, 1.5, 3 and 10 mg/kg. Of the roughly 50 dose-escalation patients, hepatocellular carcinoma was present in about 20, melanoma in some 15, renal cell carcinoma in 9 and head and neck cancer in 9. In the dose-escalation cohort, 70% to 85% of patients were male, and the mean age was about 55 years, with a range of roughly 20 to 79. Prior anti-PD-1, anti-PD-L1 or anti-CTLA-4 therapy was permitted, and approximately 40% of dose-escalation patients had received checkpoint inhibitors. Partial responses were achieved by three dose-escalation patients, of whom one had hepatocellular carcinoma and two had cutaneous melanoma. Peripheral TCRbeta sequencing aimed to test whether ivuxolimab altered TCR sequence diversity and caused clonal T-cell expansion. The monotherapy dose-escalation portion (N ≈ 56 patients) of the phase I ivuxolimab trial is reported in the paper.

Relative to germline, V is 3 bases shorter and J is 7 bases shorter, with 10 bases between their ends. From the germline V gene, CDR1 is SGHRS and CDR2 is YFSETQ. Its CDR3 holds 12 amino acids, cysteine through phenylalanine. Only CDR3 DNA is held: 36 bases, read in frame from base 1. The trial excluded patients who had a history of autoimmune disease or who were on systemic immunosuppression. In every dose cohort, peripheral blood was drawn for TCR sequencing at baseline, cycle 4 day 1, and cycle 7 day 1. The samples were taken from a phase I, first-in-human, multicenter, open-label dose-escalation trial of ivuxolimab. Adults with locally advanced or metastatic head and neck squamous cell, hepatocellular, melanoma or renal cell carcinoma were enrolled in the trial. CD4+ and CD8+ T cells were sorted separately from peripheral blood before TCR sequencing. General findings and caveats noted by the study authors: Clonal expansion of both CD4+ and CD8+ blood T cells was observed from baseline to week 6 at doses 0.1 to 3.0 mg/kg. In the 0.1-3.0 mg/kg groups, partial responders had among the lowest normalized peripheral clonal expansion, particularly in CD8+ T cells. After ivuxolimab, expanded clones were on average more numerous among CD8+ T cells than among CD4+ T cells. Low levels of normalized T-cell clonal expansion were also seen in some nonresponding patients. The antigen specificity of the peripheral T cells that underwent clonal expansion was not determined.

Genomic DNA was extracted from sorted cells for sequencing of the TCRbeta CDR3 region. The immunoSEQ Assay was used to sequence the TCRbeta CDR3 regions. The table comes from immuneACCESS by way of TCRdb, which keeps in-frame sequences with V and J called. Part of the clones is missing from these tables; in studies checked, under half for an unresolved V gene and the rest for unknown reasons. The sample includes some 140,000 clones, with 90% observed a single time. The ten most abundant clones make up around 0.99% of the sample. About this clone: Its antigen specificity is not known. One base away there is no much larger clone; base qualities are not given.

The specimen was CD4+ or CD8+ T cells sorted from blood, collected in a trial of the OX40 agonist ivuxolimab. The chain couples TRBV5-1 to TRBJ1-2, with the D gene not confidently named. This clonotype was obtained from an adult with an advanced solid tumor such as melanoma, head and neck, liver or kidney cancer. The DNA is as follows: TGCGCCAGCAGCTCCCCTAAGAGTGGCTACACCTTC. It codes for CASSSPKSGYTF.